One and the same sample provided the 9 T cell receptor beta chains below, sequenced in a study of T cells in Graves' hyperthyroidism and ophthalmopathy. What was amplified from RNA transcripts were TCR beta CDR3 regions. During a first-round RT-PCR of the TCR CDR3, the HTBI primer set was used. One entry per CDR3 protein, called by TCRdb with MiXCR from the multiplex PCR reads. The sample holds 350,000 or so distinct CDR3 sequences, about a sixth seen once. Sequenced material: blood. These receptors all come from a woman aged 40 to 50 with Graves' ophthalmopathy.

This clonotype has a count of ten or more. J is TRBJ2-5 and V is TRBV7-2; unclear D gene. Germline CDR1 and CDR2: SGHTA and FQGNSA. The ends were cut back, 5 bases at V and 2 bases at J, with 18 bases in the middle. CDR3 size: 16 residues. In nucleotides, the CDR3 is TGTGCCAGCAGCCCTATCTGGAAGCAGTTACAAGAGACCCAGTACTTC. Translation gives CASSPIWKQLQETQYF. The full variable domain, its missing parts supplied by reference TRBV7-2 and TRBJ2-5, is GAGVSQSPSNKVTEKGKDVELRCDPISGHTALYWYRQSLGQGLEFLIYFQGNSAPDKSGLPSDRFSAERTGGSVSTLTIQRTQQEDSAVYLCASSPIWKQLQETQYFGPGTRLLVL.

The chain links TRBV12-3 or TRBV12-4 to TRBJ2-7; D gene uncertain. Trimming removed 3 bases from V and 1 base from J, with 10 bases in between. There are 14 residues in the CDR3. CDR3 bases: TGTGCCAGCAGTTTCGACCTCAGATCCTACGAGCAGTACTTC. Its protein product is CASSFDLRSYEQYF.

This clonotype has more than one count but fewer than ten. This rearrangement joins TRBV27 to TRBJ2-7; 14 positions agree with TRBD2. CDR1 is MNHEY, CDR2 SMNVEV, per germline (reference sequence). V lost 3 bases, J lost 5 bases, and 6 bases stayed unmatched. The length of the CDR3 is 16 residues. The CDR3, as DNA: TGTGCCAGCAGTTTTGGGACTAGCGGGAGTCTCCACGAGCAGTACTTC. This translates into CASSFGTSGSLHEQYF.

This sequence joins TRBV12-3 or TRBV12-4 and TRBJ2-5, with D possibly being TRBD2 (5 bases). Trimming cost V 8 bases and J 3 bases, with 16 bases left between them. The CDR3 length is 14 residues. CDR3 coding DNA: TGTGCCAGCGGACTGGCGGGTGCTAAAGAGACCCAGTACTTC. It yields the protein CASGLAGAKETQYF.

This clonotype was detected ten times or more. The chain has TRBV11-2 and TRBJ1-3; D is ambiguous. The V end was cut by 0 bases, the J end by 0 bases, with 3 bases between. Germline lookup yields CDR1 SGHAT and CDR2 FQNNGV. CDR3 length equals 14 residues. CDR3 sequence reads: CASSLEASGNTIYF. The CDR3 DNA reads TGTGCCAGCAGCTTAGAGGCCTCTGGAAACACCATATATTTT. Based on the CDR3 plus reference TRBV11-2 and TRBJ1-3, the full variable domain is EAGVAQSPRYKIIEKRQSVAFWCNPISGHATLYWYQQILGQGPKLLIQFQNNGVVDDSQLPKDRFSAERLKGVDSTLKIQPAKLEDSAVYLCASSLEASGNTIYFGEGSWLTVV.

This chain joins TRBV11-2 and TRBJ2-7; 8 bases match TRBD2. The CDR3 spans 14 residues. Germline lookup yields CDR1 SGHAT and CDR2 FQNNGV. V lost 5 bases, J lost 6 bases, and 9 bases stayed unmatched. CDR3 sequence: CASSPAGAGVEQYF. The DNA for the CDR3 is TGTGCCAGCAGCCCGGCCGGAGCGGGAGTCGAGCAGTACTTC. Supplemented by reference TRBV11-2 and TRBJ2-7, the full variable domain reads EAGVAQSPRYKIIEKRQSVAFWCNPISGHATLYWYQQILGQGPKLLIQFQNNGVVDDSQLPKDRFSAERLKGVDSTLKIQPAKLEDSAVYLCASSPAGAGVEQYFGPGTRLTVT.

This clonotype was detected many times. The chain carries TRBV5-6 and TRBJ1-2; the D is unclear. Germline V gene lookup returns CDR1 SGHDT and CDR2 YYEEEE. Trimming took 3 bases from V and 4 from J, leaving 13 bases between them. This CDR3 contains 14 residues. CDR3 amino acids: CASSSPFDFYGYTF. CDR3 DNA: TGTGCCAGCAGCTCCCCATTTGATTTCTATGGCTACACCTTC. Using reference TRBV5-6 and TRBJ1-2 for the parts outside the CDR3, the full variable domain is DAGVTQSPTHLIKTRGQQVTLRCSPKSGHDTVSWYQQALGQGPQFIFQYYEEEERQRGNFPDRFSGHQFPNYSSELNVNALLLGDSALYLCASSSPFDFYGYTFGSGTRLTVV.

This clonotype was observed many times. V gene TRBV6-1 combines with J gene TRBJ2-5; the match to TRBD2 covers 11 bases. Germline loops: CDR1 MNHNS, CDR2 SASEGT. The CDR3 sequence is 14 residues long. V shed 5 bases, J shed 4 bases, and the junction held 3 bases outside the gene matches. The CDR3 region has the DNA TGTGCCAGCAGTCCTCTAGCGGGAGGAGAGACCCAGTACTTC. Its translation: CASSPLAGGETQYF.

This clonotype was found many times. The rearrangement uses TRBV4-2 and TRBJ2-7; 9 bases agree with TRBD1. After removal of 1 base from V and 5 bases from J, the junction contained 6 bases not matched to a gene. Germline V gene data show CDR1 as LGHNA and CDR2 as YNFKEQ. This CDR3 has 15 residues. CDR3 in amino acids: CASSQGGTGSHEQYF. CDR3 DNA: TGTGCCAGCAGCCAAGGCGGGACAGGGTCCCACGAGCAGTACTTC.